The T cell receptor beta chain described here comes from a study of early T cells in non-severe SARS-CoV-2 infection. The CDR3 has 15 amino acids. The trim removed 8 bases at V and 3 bases at J, leaving 12 bases unmatched. Per germline, CDR1 MDHEN and CDR2 SYDVKM. One entry per CDR3 protein, called by TCRdb with MiXCR from the 5' RACE reads. The repertoire holds about 52,000 distinct CDR3 sequences, with more than 9.5% as singletons. This clonotype was recorded a few times. The V call is TRBV28, the J call TRBJ2-7, with 8 nucleotides matching TRBD2. The sequenced sample consisted of whole blood. The TCR sequence derives from an adult who was a healthcare worker with PCR-confirmed SARS-CoV-2 infection or an uninfected control (not recorded which). The CDR3 region is CASAAASGLSYEQYF. CDR3 nucleotide sequence: TGTGCCAGCGCCGCGGCTAGCGGGCTTAGCTACGAGCAGTACTTC.